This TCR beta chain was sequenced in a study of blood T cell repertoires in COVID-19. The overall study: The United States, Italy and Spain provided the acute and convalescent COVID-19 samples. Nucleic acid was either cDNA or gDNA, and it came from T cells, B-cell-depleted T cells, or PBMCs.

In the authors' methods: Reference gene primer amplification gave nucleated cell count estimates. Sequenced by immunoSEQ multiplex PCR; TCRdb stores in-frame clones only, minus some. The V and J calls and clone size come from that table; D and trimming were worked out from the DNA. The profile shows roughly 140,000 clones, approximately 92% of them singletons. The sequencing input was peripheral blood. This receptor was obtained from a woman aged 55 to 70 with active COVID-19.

CDR3 in DNA: TGTGCCAGCGGACTACCGGGACAGGGGGCCGGGGAGCAGTACTTC. Its protein product is CASGLPGQGAGEQYF. The V gene is TRBV28, the J gene TRBJ2-7; 12 bases fit TRBD1. CDR1 is MDHEN and CDR2 is SYDVKM in the germline V gene. V lost 8 bases, J lost 7 bases, and 12 bases stayed unmatched. This CDR3 comprises 15 residues.